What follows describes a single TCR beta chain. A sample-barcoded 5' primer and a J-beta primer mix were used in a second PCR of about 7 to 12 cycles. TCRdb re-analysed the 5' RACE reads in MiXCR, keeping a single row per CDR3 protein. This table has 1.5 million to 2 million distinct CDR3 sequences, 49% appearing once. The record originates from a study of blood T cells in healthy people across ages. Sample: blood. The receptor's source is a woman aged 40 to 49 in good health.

Here the CDR3 reads CASSDPSTGTARSSPLHF. The CDR3 coding sequence is TGTGCCAGCAGTGACCCCTCGACAGGGACGGCTCGGTCTTCACCCCTCCACTTT. This chain links TRBV6-2 or TRBV6-3 with TRBJ1-6, with TRBD1 matching 7 bases. With V trimmed by 5 bases and J by 9 bases, 19 bases remained unmatched. The germline V gene encodes CDR1 MNHEY and CDR2 SVGEGT. The length of the CDR3 is 18 residues.